The 16 T cell receptor beta chains in this list originate from one sample, sequenced in a study of blood T cell repertoires in COVID-19. Only in-frame clones appear in the TCRdb table, and some are missing; sequencing was by immunoSEQ multiplex PCR. The sample consists of tens of thousands of clones, approximately 81% of them appearing once. Sequenced sample: peripheral blood. These receptors were collected from a man aged 80 or over with acute or convalescent COVID-19.

The chain has TRBV2 and TRBJ2-7, with 11 bases identical to TRBD2. V was pared by 4 bases and J by 4 bases, with 15 bases of the junction left unmatched. This CDR3 is built from 18 residues. The V gene's germline CDR1 is SNHLY and CDR2 FYNNEI. In nucleotides, the CDR3 is TGTGCCAGCAGTGGGGGGACTAGCGGAAGGGAGCGATGGTACGAGCAGTACTTC. It encodes CASSGGTSGRERWYEQYF. Drawing the rest from reference TRBV2 and TRBJ2-7, the complete variable domain is EPEVTQTPSHQVTQMGQEVILRCVPISNHLYFYWYRQILGQKVEFLVSFYNNEISEKSEIFDDQFSVERPDGSNFTLKIRSTKLEDSAMYFCASSGGTSGRERWYEQYFGPGTRLTVT.

V usage is TRBV18 and J usage is TRBJ1-5; possibly TRBD1 for D (5 bases). CDR3 size: 13 residues. The ends were cut back, 4 bases at V and 1 base at J, with 5 bases in the middle. In germline, CDR1 is KGHSH, CDR2 LQKENI. This CDR3 is CASSQGSNQPQHF. The CDR3 nucleotides are TGTGCCAGCTCACAGGGGAGCAATCAGCCCCAGCATTTT.

The V call is TRBV19, the J call TRBJ2-5; D gene ambiguous. Looked up from germline, CDR1 is LNHDA and CDR2 is SQIVND (reference sequence). V was shortened by 1 base and J by 2 bases, with 5 bases between the two germline ends. This CDR3 contains 13 residues. CDR3 sequence reads: CASSIGGQETQYF. In DNA form, the CDR3 reads TGTGCCAGTAGTATAGGAGGACAAGAGACCCAGTACTTC.

This clone was seen more than once but under ten times. CDR3 sequence reads: CASSRTSGSQETQYF. The DNA of the CDR3 is TGTGCCAGCAGCCGGACTAGCGGGAGCCAAGAGACCCAGTACTTC. This chain uses TRBV5-4 with TRBJ2-5; 13 bases are a match to TRBD2. V was clipped by 4 bases and J by 1 base; unmatched bases: 1. This CDR3 comprises 15 residues. Germline V lookup: CDR1 SGHNT, CDR2 YYREEE (reference sequence).

The chain uses TRBV7-8 and TRBJ2-5; tentative D call: TRBD1 (6 bases). The ends were cut back, 1 base at V and 5 bases at J, with 17 bases in the middle. The germline V gene encodes CDR1 SGHVS and CDR2 FQNEAQ. This CDR3 contains 16 residues. CDR3 nucleotides: TGTGCCAGCAGCTTAGGAAACAGGGAATCCAGGGAGACCCAGTACTTC. This translates into CASSLGNRESRETQYF.

V is TRBV5-4 and J is TRBJ1-5; possibly TRBD1 for D (5 bases). The CDR3 consists of 16 residues. V was cut by 0 bases and J by 1 base, with 11 bases left in between. Looked up from germline, CDR1 is SGHNT and CDR2 is YYREEE (reference sequence). The CDR3 reads CASSLGGHRSNQPQHF. In nucleotides, the CDR3 is TGTGCCAGCAGCTTGGGTGGCCACAGGAGCAATCAGCCCCAGCATTTT.

This chain uses TRBV30 with TRBJ1-1, with D tentatively TRBD1 (5 bases). The germline V and J ends were trimmed by 5 bases and 1 base, with 11 bases remaining between them. The CDR3 covers 13 residues. CDR1 and CDR2 from the germline V gene are GTSNPN and SVGIG (reference sequence). The CDR3 loop is CAWGDYKNTEAFF. CDR3 coding DNA: TGTGCCTGGGGGGACTATAAGAACACTGAAGCTTTCTTT.

J is TRBJ2-5 and V is TRBV19; the match to TRBD1 covers 9 bases. Trimming removed 3 bases from V and 3 bases from J; junction bases left unmatched: 2. In germline, CDR1 is LNHDA, CDR2 SQIVND (reference sequence). The CDR3 covers 14 residues. The chain's CDR3 is CASSIRTGEETQYF. CDR3 nucleotides: TGTGCCAGTAGTATCCGGACAGGGGAAGAGACCCAGTACTTC. Complete variable domain (other parts from reference TRBV19 and TRBJ2-5): DGGITQSPKYLFRKEGQNVTLSCEQNLNHDAMYWYRQDPGQGLRLIYYSQIVNDFQKGDIAEGYSVSREKKESFPLTVTSAQKNPTAFYLCASSIRTGEETQYFGPGTRLLVL.

V is TRBV7-2 and J is TRBJ1-6; 8 nucleotides line up with TRBD1. The CDR3 is 14 residues long. The germline V gene encodes CDR1 SGHTA and CDR2 FQGNSA. V lost 4 bases and J lost 8; bases outside the gene matches: 4. The CDR3 region has the DNA TGTGCCAGCAGCTACAGGGGGAGGGATTCACCCCTCCACTTT. This translates into CASSYRGRDSPLHF. The full variable domain, its missing parts supplied by reference TRBV7-2 and TRBJ1-6, is GAGVSQSPSNKVTEKGKDVELRCDPISGHTALYWYRQSLGQGLEFLIYFQGNSAPDKSGLPSDRFSAERTGGSVSTLTIQRTQQEDSAVYLCASSYRGRDSPLHFGNGTRLTVT.

J is TRBJ2-7 and V is TRBV5-1, with 9 bases that match TRBD1. The V and J ends lost 0 bases and 8 bases, in that order; junction bases with no gene match: 6. Germline CDR1 reads SGHRS; CDR2 reads YFSETQ. This CDR3 has 14 residues. The CDR3, as DNA: TGCGCCAGCAGCTTGGATACAGGGGGCGCCCAGCAGTACTTC. Translating it yields CASSLDTGGAQQYF.

Here the CDR3 DNA reads TGTGCCAGCAGCTTGGCTAGCGGGAGGATGGATACGCAGTATTTT. This codes for CASSLASGRMDTQYF. The rearrangement uses TRBV7-2 and TRBJ2-3, with 11 bases identical to TRBD2. Trimming removed 3 bases from V and 6 bases from J; junction bases left unmatched: 5. CDR3 size: 15 residues. Germline values: CDR1 SGHTA, CDR2 FQGNSA.

The chain is built from TRBV19 and TRBJ2-3; D may be TRBD1 (6 bases). Germline V CDR1 and CDR2: LNHDA, SQIVND (reference sequence). The V end lost 4 bases, the J end lost 0 bases, and 8 bases lay between the germline ends. The CDR3 sequence is 14 residues long. CDR3 amino acids: CASSNRASTDTQYF. The DNA of the CDR3 is TGTGCCAGTAGTAACAGGGCTAGCACAGATACGCAGTATTTT.

The chain has TRBV12-5 and TRBJ2-2, with TRBD1 matching 8 bases. V lost 2 bases, J lost 0 bases, and 14 bases stayed unmatched. CDR1 is LGHNT and CDR2 is FRNRAP in the germline V gene. The CDR3 spans 20 residues. The chain's CDR3 is CASGLISGTGVFANTGELFF. The CDR3 DNA is TGTGCTAGTGGTTTGATCTCCGGGACAGGTGTTTTCGCGAACACCGGGGAGCTGTTTTTT.

The rearrangement joins TRBV2 to TRBJ2-1; D unresolved. Germline V gene sequence: CDR1 SNHLY, CDR2 FYNNEI. V lost 2 bases to trimming and J lost 0 bases, with 8 bases between them. The CDR3 contains 15 residues. For the CDR3, the DNA is TGTGCCAGCAGTGAACTTGAGAGCTCCTACAATGAGCAGTTCTTC. Its protein product is CASSELESSYNEQFF.

The chain employs TRBV24-1 and TRBJ2-2; 15 bases fit TRBD2. CDR1 is KGHDR, CDR2 SFDVKD, per germline. The V segment lost 4 bases and the J segment 1 base; nucleotides outside the gene matches: 6. This CDR3 contains 19 residues. The CDR3 spells CATSEPGTSGRMNTGELFF. In DNA, the CDR3 is TGTGCCACCAGTGAGCCCGGGACTAGCGGGAGGATGAACACCGGGGAGCTGTTTTTT.

This chain joins TRBV24-1 and TRBJ2-7; 7 nucleotides match TRBD1. CDR1 and CDR2 (germline): KGHDR, SFDVKD. The CDR3 runs to 15 residues. Trimming cost V 3 bases and J 2 bases; bases outside gene matches: 6. CDR3 region: CATSDARTGTYEQYF. The CDR3 region has the DNA TGTGCCACCAGTGATGCCCGGACAGGAACCTACGAGCAGTACTTC.